A selection of T cell receptor beta chains follows, all from one sample in a study of blood T cell repertoires in COVID-19. Here immunoSEQ multiplex PCR was the method, and the copy in TCRdb shows in-frame clones only, minus some. The sample yields around 310,000 clones, about 91% seen once. The specimen sequenced was peripheral blood. These receptors came from an older woman with acute or convalescent COVID-19. Both conserved end residues are part of each CDR3. A D gene is named only where the DNA matches it firmly. A clone size is listed for some rows: how often the clone was seen (once, few, many), or a class if it is expanded.

v_call	j_call	d_call	clone_size	cdr3_aa	cdr3_nt
TRBV28	TRBJ2-7	.	.	CASSKSGTSFYEQYF	TGTGCCAGCAGTAAGTCCGGGACATCCTTCTACGAGCAGTACTTC
TRBV7-2	TRBJ2-5	.	.	CASSLDPSGGFWETQYF	TGTGCCAGCAGCTTAGACCCCTCGGGGGGCTTCTGGGAGACCCAGTACTTC
TRBV28	TRBJ1-6	.	.	CASSHYGGSSYNSPLHF	TGTGCCAGCAGCCACTACGGGGGAAGCTCCTATAATTCACCCCTCCACTTT
TRBV20-1	TRBJ2-2	.	few	CSASFEGANTGELFF	TGCAGTGCTAGTTTTGAGGGAGCAAACACCGGGGAGCTGTTTTTT
TRBV28	TRBJ1-5	.	.	CASSLTGPDQSQHF	TGTGCCAGCAGTTTAACGGGTCCGGATCAATCCCAGCATTTT
TRBV9	TRBJ2-7	TRBD1	.	CASSVAGQGGYEQYF	TGTGCCAGCAGCGTAGCCGGACAGGGGGGCTACGAGCAGTACTTC
TRBV27	TRBJ1-5	TRBD1	.	CASKRTGVVAQHF	TGTGCCAGCAAAAGGACAGGGGTTGTAGCCCAGCATTTT
TRBV28	TRBJ1-5	.	.	CASSLRDRGNGNQPQHF	TGTGCCAGCAGTTTAAGGGATAGAGGGAACGGCAATCAGCCCCAGCATTTT
TRBV30	TRBJ1-2	.	once	CAWSVGWSGGNYGYTF	TGTGCCTGGAGTGTAGGGTGGTCCGGGGGGAACTATGGCTACACCTTC
TRBV3-1/TRBV3-2	TRBJ2-7	TRBD2	.	CASSQDLTSGRTNPHEQYF	TGTGCCAGCAGCCAAGATCTTACTAGCGGGAGAACTAACCCCCACGAGCAGTACTTC
TRBV25-1	TRBJ1-4	.	.	CASTRGSSPHEKLFF	TGTGCCAGCACCCGAGGGAGCAGTCCCCATGAAAAACTGTTTTTT
TRBV18	TRBJ2-1	TRBD2	.	CASSPPASGSVDEQFF	TGTGCCAGCTCACCACCGGCTAGCGGGAGTGTCGATGAGCAGTTCTTC
TRBV7-2	TRBJ2-7	TRBD1	.	CASSMDRGPYEQYF	TGTGCCAGCAGCATGGACAGGGGGCCCTACGAGCAGTACTTC
TRBV6-6	TRBJ2-5	.	.	CASSSTSTSLWETQYF	TGTGCCAGCAGTTCAACATCGACTAGTCTTTGGGAGACCCAGTACTTC
TRBV30	TRBJ2-1	TRBD1	.	CAWSTRGEQFF	TGTGCCTGGAGTACCAGGGGGGAGCAGTTCTTC
TRBV28	TRBJ2-7	TRBD1	.	CASSSTVGDSGEQYF	TGTGCCAGCAGTTCCACCGTTGGGGACAGCGGCGAGCAGTACTTC
TRBV4-3	TRBJ2-7	.	once	CASSQVGLAEQYF	TGCGCCAGCAGCCAAGTGGGACTGGCCGAGCAGTACTTC
TRBV4-3	TRBJ2-7	.	once	CASSQDHRADLGYEQYF	TGCGCCAGCAGCCAAGATCACAGGGCAGACCTCGGCTACGAGCAGTACTTC
TRBV28	TRBJ1-4	.	.	CASSHLTGSGEKLFF	TGTGCCAGCAGCCACCTCACAGGGTCGGGTGAAAAACTGTTTTTT
TRBV21-1	TRBJ2-2	.	.	CASSKGDRGNTGELFF	TGTGCCAGCAGCAAAGGGGACAGGGGGAACACCGGGGAGCTGTTTTTT
TRBV6-2/TRBV6-3	TRBJ2-3	TRBD2	once	CASSYSASGITDTQYF	TGTGCCAGCAGTTACTCGGCTAGCGGTATCACAGATACGCAGTATTTT
TRBV5-1	TRBJ1-3	.	.	CASSRTGGSSGNTIYF	TGCGCCAGCAGTCGAACAGGCGGGAGCTCTGGAAACACCATATATTTT
TRBV28	TRBJ2-6	.	.	CASSLGLQGLFSGANVLTF	TGTGCCAGCAGTTTAGGGCTACAGGGTCTCTTTTCTGGGGCCAACGTCCTGACTTTC
TRBV19	TRBJ1-5	.	once	CASRPLGGVSNQPQHF	TGTGCCAGTAGACCCCTGGGGGGGGTAAGCAATCAGCCCCAGCATTTT
TRBV3-1/TRBV3-2	TRBJ1-1	.	.	CASSQGTGVHTEAFF	TGTGCCAGCAGCCAAGGCACGGGGGTTCACACTGAAGCTTTCTTT
TRBV7-9	TRBJ1-4	TRBD1	.	CASSHPQGVVNEKLFF	TGTGCCAGCAGCCACCCACAGGGGGTCGTTAATGAAAAACTGTTTTTT
TRBV3-1/TRBV3-2	TRBJ1-4	TRBD1	.	CASSQPTGGGEKLFF	TGTGCCAGCAGCCAACCGACAGGGGGTGGGGAAAAACTGTTTTTT
TRBV27	TRBJ2-3	.	.	CASSLLARTDTQYF	TGTGCCAGCAGTTTACTAGCGCGCACAGATACGCAGTATTTT
TRBV4-3	TRBJ2-1	.	once	CASSQTRSSYNEQFF	TGCGCCAGCAGCCAAACTCGGAGCTCCTACAATGAGCAGTTCTTC
TRBV7-9	TRBJ1-2	.	.	CASSQNRDTLGGYTF	TGTGCCAGCAGCCAAAACCGGGACACCCTGGGTGGCTACACCTTC
TRBV2	TRBJ1-1	.	.	CASSAVEAFF	TGTGCCAGCAGTGCCGTTGAAGCTTTCTTT
TRBV19	TRBJ1-2	.	.	CASSILGATNYGYTF	TGTGCCAGTAGTATACTGGGGGCAACTAACTATGGCTACACCTTC
TRBV5-6	TRBJ1-2	TRBD1	.	CASSFEWDSFYGYTF	TGTGCCAGCAGCTTCGAGTGGGACAGCTTCTATGGCTACACCTTC
TRBV30	TRBJ2-3	TRBD1	.	CAWSSRDRGPDTQYF	TGTGCCTGGAGTAGCCGGGACAGGGGCCCAGATACGCAGTATTTT
TRBV5-1	TRBJ2-7	TRBD1	.	CASSFRDRDEQYF	TGCGCCAGCAGCTTCCGGGACAGGGATGAGCAGTACTTC
TRBV12-3/TRBV12-4	TRBJ1-1	TRBD1	.	CASSLGQGAEAFF	TGTGCCAGCAGTTTAGGGCAGGGGGCTGAAGCTTTCTTT
TRBV6-1	TRBJ2-6	.	.	CASSEPGLYSGANVLTF	TGTGCCAGCAGTGAGCCGGGACTGTACTCTGGGGCCAACGTCCTGACTTTC
TRBV28	TRBJ1-2	.	once	CASSSLRGGNYGYTF	TGTGCCAGCAGTTCCCTCCGGGGGGGCAACTATGGCTACACCTTC
TRBV27	TRBJ1-2	.	.	CASSLRGAGGGYTF	TGTGCCAGCAGTTTAAGGGGAGCCGGGGGAGGCTACACCTTC
TRBV5-6	TRBJ2-4	TRBD2	.	CASSPGGGVDSQYF	TGTGCCAGCAGCCCTGGTGGGGGGGTGGACTCTCAGTACTTC
TRBV4-2	TRBJ1-1	.	once	CASSPIARDTEAFF	TGTGCCAGCAGCCCGATCGCCCGGGACACTGAAGCTTTCTTT